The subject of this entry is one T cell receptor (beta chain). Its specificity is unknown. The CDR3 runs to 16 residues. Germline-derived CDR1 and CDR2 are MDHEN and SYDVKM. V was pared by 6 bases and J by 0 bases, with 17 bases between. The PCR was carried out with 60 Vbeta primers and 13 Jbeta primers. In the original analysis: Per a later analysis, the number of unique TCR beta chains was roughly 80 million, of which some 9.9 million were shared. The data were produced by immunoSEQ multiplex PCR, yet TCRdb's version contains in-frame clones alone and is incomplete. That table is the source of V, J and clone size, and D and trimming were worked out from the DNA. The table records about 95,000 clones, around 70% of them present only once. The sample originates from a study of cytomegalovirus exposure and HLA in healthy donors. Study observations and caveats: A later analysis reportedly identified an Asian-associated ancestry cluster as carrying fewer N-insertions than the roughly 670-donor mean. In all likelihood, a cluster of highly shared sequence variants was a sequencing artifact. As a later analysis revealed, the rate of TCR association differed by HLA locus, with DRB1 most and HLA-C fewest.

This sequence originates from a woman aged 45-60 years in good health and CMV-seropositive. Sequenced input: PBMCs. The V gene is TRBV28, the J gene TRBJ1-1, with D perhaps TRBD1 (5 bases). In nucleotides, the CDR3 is TGTGCCAGCAGCCAACAAGGGGCCTTCATGAACACTGAAGCTTTCTTT. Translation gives CASSQQGAFMNTEAFF.